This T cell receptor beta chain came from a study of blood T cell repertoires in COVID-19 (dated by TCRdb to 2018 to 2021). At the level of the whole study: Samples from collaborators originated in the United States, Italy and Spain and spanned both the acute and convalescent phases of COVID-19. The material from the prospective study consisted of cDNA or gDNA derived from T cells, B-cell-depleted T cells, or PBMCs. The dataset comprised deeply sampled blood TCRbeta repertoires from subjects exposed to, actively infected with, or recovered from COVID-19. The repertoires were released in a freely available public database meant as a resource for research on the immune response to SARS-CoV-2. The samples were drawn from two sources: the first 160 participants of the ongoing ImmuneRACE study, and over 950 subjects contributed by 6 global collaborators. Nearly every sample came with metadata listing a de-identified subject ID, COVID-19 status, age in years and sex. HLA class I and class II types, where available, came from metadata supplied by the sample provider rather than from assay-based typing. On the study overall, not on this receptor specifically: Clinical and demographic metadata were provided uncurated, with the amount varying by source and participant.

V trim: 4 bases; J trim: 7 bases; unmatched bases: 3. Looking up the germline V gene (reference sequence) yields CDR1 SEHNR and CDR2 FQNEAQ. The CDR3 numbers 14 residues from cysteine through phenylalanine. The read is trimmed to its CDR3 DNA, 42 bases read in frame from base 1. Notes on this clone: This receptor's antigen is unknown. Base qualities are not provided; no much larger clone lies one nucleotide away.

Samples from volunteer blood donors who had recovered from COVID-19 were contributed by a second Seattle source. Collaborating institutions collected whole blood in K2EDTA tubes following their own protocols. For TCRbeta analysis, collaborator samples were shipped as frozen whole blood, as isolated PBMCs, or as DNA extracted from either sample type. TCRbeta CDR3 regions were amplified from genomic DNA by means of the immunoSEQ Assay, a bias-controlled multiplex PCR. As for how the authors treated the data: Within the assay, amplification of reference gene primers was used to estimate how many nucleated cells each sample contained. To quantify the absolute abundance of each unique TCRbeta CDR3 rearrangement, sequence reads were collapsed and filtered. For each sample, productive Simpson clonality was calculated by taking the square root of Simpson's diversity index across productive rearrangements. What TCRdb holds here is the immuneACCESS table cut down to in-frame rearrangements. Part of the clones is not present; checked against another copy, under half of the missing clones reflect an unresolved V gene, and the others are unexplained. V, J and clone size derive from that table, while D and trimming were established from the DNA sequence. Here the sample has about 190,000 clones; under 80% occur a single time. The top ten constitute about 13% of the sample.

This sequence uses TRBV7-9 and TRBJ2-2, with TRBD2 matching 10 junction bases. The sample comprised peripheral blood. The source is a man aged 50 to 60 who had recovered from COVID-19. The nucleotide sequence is TGTGCCAGCAGCTCGGGACTAGCGCTCGGGGAGCTGTTTTTT. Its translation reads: CASSSGLALGELFF.